This TCR beta chain was profiled in a study of blood T cell repertoires in COVID-19. Study as a whole: Sources were T cells, B-cell-depleted T cells, or PBMCs; the material itself was cDNA or gDNA.

CDR3 length equals 14 residues. CDR1 and CDR2 (germline): SGHRS, YFSETQ. The V end was cut by 4 bases, the J end by 7 bases, with 15 bases between. Under the authors' procedure: Scientists estimated how many nucleated cells there were by amplifying reference gene primers. TCRdb keeps only in-frame clones here, not all; method: immunoSEQ multiplex PCR. Clonal size and the V and J genes are those of that table, whereas D and trimming came from the DNA. The sample gives about 260,000 clones, roughly nine tenths of which show up once; roughly 9.8% is in the top ten. The sequencing sample was made of peripheral blood. The J gene is TRBJ2-1, the V gene TRBV5-1; possible D gene TRBD2, 5 bases. This receptor was obtained from a man aged 35-49 years who had recovered from COVID-19. As DNA, the CDR3 is TGCGCCAGCAGCCCTACGGGGTACTCGAATGAGCAGTTCTTC. This encodes CASSPTGYSNEQFF.